The text below deals with one TCR beta chain. Its antigen is still unknown. The entry originates in a study of T-cell memory formation after mild COVID-19. As for the study in general: TCR clusters were largely donor specific. Study results and caveats: For contracting clones, CD4+ ones sat mainly in CM and EM, CD8+ in EMRA. A balance of CD4 and CD8 characterized clones contracting day 15 to 85, whereas later expanders leaned CD4+.

Per the germline V gene, CDR1 is SQVTM and CDR2 is ANQGSEA. The CDR3 length is 14 residues. V lost 7 bases and J lost 4, with 19 bases in between. The 5'RACE method, run with constant-segment primers, produced TCR alpha and TCR beta cDNA libraries (carrying sample barcodes and UMIs). TCRdb reprocessed the 5' RACE reads with MiXCR, giving one entry per CDR3 protein. Of more than 350,000 distinct CDR3 sequences detected, approximately 15% appear once; the ten largest clones hold roughly 21%. The sequenced sample was PBMCs or a T cell subset sorted from them (not recorded which). V and J are TRBV29-1 and TRBJ1-1; perhaps TRBD1 as D (6 bases). This sequence was found in a man aged 18 to 29 who had mild COVID-19 (a few samples of this study predate the infection). Cell type and time point are not known. CDR3 DNA sequence: TGCAGCGCCCGACAGGCCTCCTGGGGCACTGAAGCTTTCTTT. It translates to CSARQASWGTEAFF.